Presented here are 26 T cell receptor beta chains from one specimen sequenced in a study of blood T cells in healthy people across ages. Through a sample-barcoded 5' primer and a J-beta primer mix, a second PCR was run for 7 to 11 cycles. One entry per CDR3 protein, called by TCRdb with MiXCR from the 5' RACE reads. The sample lists fewer than 1.5 million distinct CDR3 sequences; approximately 38% were seen once. The sample taken for sequencing was blood. The receptors derive from a young woman in good health.

This clonotype is a singleton in its sample. Given a much more abundant clone one base away, this may be a read error. The chain links TRBV10-3 to TRBJ2-1, with 10 bases fitting TRBD2. Trimming at V came to 8 bases and at J to 12 bases, leaving 19 bases not matched to a gene. CDR1 and CDR2 from the germline V gene are ENHRY and SYGVKD. The CDR3 runs to 16 residues. In nucleotides, the CDR3 is TGTGCCATCTGGGGGAGACCTAGCGGGAGTTTTGATGGGCAGTTCTTC. Residues: CAIWGRPSGSFDGQFF.

This clonotype has just a few counts. V and J are TRBV20-1 and TRBJ2-3, with 7 bases aligning to TRBD2. Germline CDR1 reads DFQATT; CDR2 reads SNEGSKA (reference sequence). This CDR3 comprises 14 residues. The junction had 8 bases not matched to a gene; V was cut back by 6 bases and J by 2 bases. CDR3 in amino acids: CSATSKGFTDTQYF. The CDR3 coding sequence is TGCAGTGCGACTAGCAAGGGGTTCACAGATACGCAGTATTTT.

The gene calls are TRBV5-5 and TRBJ2-5; 7 bases align to TRBD1. The DNA end lines up better with TRBJ2-7; the J call may be wrong. Germline CDR1 and CDR2: SGHKS and YYEKEE (reference sequence). This CDR3 has 14 residues. CDR3 loop: CASSGTAGSHEQYF. In nucleotides, the CDR3 is TGTGCCAGCAGCGGGACAGCAGGGTCCCACGAGCAGTACTTC.

V and J are TRBV3-1 and TRBJ1-6, with no clear D. The germline gives CDR1 LGHDT, CDR2 YNNKEL (reference sequence). V was cut by 4 bases and J by 7 bases, with 11 bases left in between. The CDR3 sequence is 14 residues long. The CDR3 region is CASSPTPGNSPLHF. In DNA, the CDR3 is TGTGCCAGCAGCCCTACCCCGGGGAATTCACCCCTCCACTTT. Supplemented by reference TRBV3-1 and TRBJ1-6, the full variable domain reads DTAVSQTPKYLVTQMGNDKSIKCEQNLGHDTMYWYKQDSKKFLKIMFSYNNKELIINETVPNRFSPKSPDKAHLNLHINSLELGDSAVYFCASSPTPGNSPLHFGNGTRLTVT.

To note about this clonotype: The germline gene is not matched at one end of the junction; a read error may be the cause. This chain joins TRBV7-2 and TRBJ2-3; D unresolved. Germline V gene data show CDR1 as SGHTA and CDR2 as FQGNSA. CDR3 size: 14 residues. The CDR3 bases are TGTGCCAGCGGGGTATGGGTTTCCACAGATGCGCAGTATTTT. Its translation: CASGVWVSTDAQYF.

This chain connects TRBV4-1 to TRBJ1-1; 8 nucleotides align to TRBD1. The length of the CDR3 is 17 residues. Looked up from germline, CDR1 is MGHRA and CDR2 is YSYEKL. V gave up 2 bases and J gave up 3 bases; unmatched junction bases: 11. The DNA of the CDR3 is TGCGCCAGCAGCCAACCGGGACAGGTCTTAGTGGACACTGAAGCTTTCTTT. As protein: CASSQPGQVLVDTEAFF.

The chain carries TRBV21-1 and TRBJ1-1; TRBD1, the table's D call, was not compared with the DNA. TRBV21-1 counts as a pseudogene. CDR3 length: 16 amino acids. This CDR3 reads CASSPTADRLNTEAFF. CDR3 DNA: TGTGCCAGCAGCCCTACCGCGGACAGGCTGAACACTGAAGCTTTCTTT.

The CDR3 nucleotides read TGTGCCAGCAGCTTAGGGGGGGACACTCGAAACTATGGCTACACCTTC. This codes for CASSLGGDTRNYGYTF. The genes are TRBV7-9 and TRBJ1-2; TRBD1 is a possible D gene (6 bases). Germline CDR1 is SEHNR and CDR2 is FQNEAQ (reference sequence). V lost 1 base to trimming and J lost 2 bases, with 14 bases between them. CDR3 size: 16 residues.

The chain links TRBV7-9 to TRBJ2-1, with TRBD2 identical over 10 bases. V was clipped by 4 bases and J by 7 bases; unmatched bases: 7. Per the germline V gene, CDR1 is SEHNR and CDR2 is FQNEAQ (reference sequence). This CDR3 region has 15 residues. The CDR3 bases are TGTGCCAGCAGCTGGCCTAGCGGGAGTATTAATGAGCAGTTCTTC. Its translation: CASSWPSGSINEQFF.

There are a few counts of this clonotype. This chain links TRBV10-2 with TRBJ2-3, with D possibly being TRBD1 (5 bases). The CDR3 runs to 16 residues. V was trimmed by 0 bases and J by 8 bases, leaving 18 bases between them. From germline, CDR1 is WSHSY and CDR2 SAAADI. CDR3 residues: CASSESSWTLGSTQYF. CDR3 sequence (DNA): TGCGCCAGCAGTGAGTCGAGTTGGACACTGGGTAGTACGCAGTATTTT.

In its sample, this clonotype was seen a few times. The CDR3 reads CASSRTGRTEAFF. In DNA, the CDR3 is TGTGCCAGCAGTCGAACAGGGAGGACTGAAGCTTTCTTT. The genes are TRBV12-3 or TRBV12-4 and TRBJ1-1, with D perhaps matching TRBD1 (6 bases). This CDR3 is built from 13 residues. Trimming left V 5 bases short and J 5 bases short, with 12 bases between.

The CDR3 here is CASRFFPTTGYGELFF. In DNA, the CDR3 is TGTGCCAGCAGATTTTTCCCGACGACAGGTTACGGGGAGCTGTTTTTT. This chain joins TRBV27 and TRBJ2-2, with D possibly being TRBD1 (6 bases). This CDR3 has 16 amino acids. CDR1 is MNHEY and CDR2 is SMNVEV in the germline V gene (reference sequence). The V and J ends lost 6 bases and 7 bases respectively, with 21 bases between them.

The chain combines TRBV5-5 with TRBJ2-1, with a possible D match to TRBD2 (5 bases). Deletions cut 1 base from V and 6 bases from J, with 14 bases between. The length of the CDR3 is 15 residues. The germline gives CDR1 SGHKS, CDR2 YYEKEE (reference sequence). CDR3 DNA: TGTGCCAGCAGCTTGCGGCTGGAGGTCCGCAATGAGCAGTTCTTC. This codes for CASSLRLEVRNEQFF. Full variable domain (outside the CDR3, taken from reference TRBV5-5 and TRBJ2-1): DAGVTQSPTHLIKTRGQQVTLRCSPISGHKSVSWYQQVLGQGPQFIFQYYEKEERGRGNFPDRFSARQFPNYSSELNVNALLLGDSALYLCASSLRLEVRNEQFFGPGTRLTVL.

This clonotype was seen only a few times. The chain recombines TRBV27 with TRBJ2-7, with D possibly being TRBD2 (6 bases). The germline V gene encodes CDR1 MNHEY and CDR2 SMNVEV (reference sequence). Between the trimmed V and J ends, which lost 2 bases and 3 bases, there was a span of 11 bases. This CDR3 comprises 14 residues. In nucleotides, the CDR3 is TGTGCCAGCAGTTTAAATCCGGGAGTCTACGAGCAGTACTTC. It yields the protein CASSLNPGVYEQYF.

This chain links TRBV29-1 with TRBJ1-1, with 9 positions matching TRBD1. CDR3 length: 16 amino acids. With 7 bases clipped from V and 4 bases from J, the junction kept 16 bases outside the gene matches. The germline V gene encodes CDR1 SQVTM and CDR2 ANQGSEA. In nucleotides, the CDR3 is TGCAGCGCCACACCGCGGACAGGGGTGGGGGCCACTGAAGCTTTCTTT. Protein: CSATPRTGVGATEAFF.

V gene TRBV2 combines with J gene TRBJ1-2; TRBD1 matches at 7 bases. Germline CDR1 is SNHLY and CDR2 is FYNNEI. The CDR3 is made up of 15 amino acids. V lost 5 bases and J lost 7; bases outside the gene matches: 13. CDR3 nucleotides: TGTGCCAGCAGTCAACAGGGGATGCGGTTGGGTGGCTACACCTTC. This codes for CASSQQGMRLGGYTF.

This clonotype was picked up a small number of times. The chain uses TRBV7-9 and TRBJ2-7, with D maybe TRBD2 (5 bases). Trimming stripped 8 bases from V and 2 bases from J, with 13 bases between. Per the germline V gene, CDR1 is SEHNR and CDR2 is FQNEAQ (reference sequence). This CDR3 has 13 residues. The CDR3 DNA sequence: TGTGCCAGCCTAGCCGCAGCGACCTACGAGCAGTACTTC. This gives the protein CASLAAATYEQYF. The full variable domain, in which reference TRBV7-9 and TRBJ2-7 provide the parts outside the CDR3, is DTGVSQNPRHKITKRGQNVTFRCDPISEHNRLYWYRQTLGQGPEFLTYFQNEAQLEKSRLLSDRFSAERPKGSFSTLEIQRTEQGDSAMYLCASLAAATYEQYFGPGTRLTVT.

This clonotype came up a few times. The genes are TRBV7-2 and TRBJ2-3; D unclear. Looked up from germline, CDR1 is SGHTA and CDR2 is FQGNSA. V lost 1 base to trimming and J lost 10 bases, with 9 bases between them. The length of the CDR3 is 12 residues. CDR3 DNA: TGTGCCAGCAGCTTAGACAGTATTGCGCAGTATTTT. Encoded protein: CASSLDSIAQYF.

The chain employs TRBV3-1 and TRBJ1-2; 8 bases are a match to TRBD1. This CDR3 comprises 15 residues. V gave up 6 bases and J gave up 1 base; unmatched junction bases: 7. CDR1 LGHDT and CDR2 YNNKEL come from the germline V gene (reference sequence). The CDR3 nucleotides are TGTGCCAGCAGTCCCGGGACAGGCCGTAACTATGGCTACACCTTC. Its translation is CASSPGTGRNYGYTF.

A few counts support this clonotype. The rearrangement uses TRBV25-1 and TRBJ2-7; tentatively, D is TRBD2 (5 bases). CDR1 and CDR2 from the germline V gene are MGHDK and SYGVNS. The CDR3 runs to 14 residues. V lost 3 bases and J lost 0, with 9 bases in between. The CDR3 nucleotides are TGTGCCAGCAGTGATACCGGGGACTCCTACGAGCAGTACTTC. Residues: CASSDTGDSYEQYF.

This clonotype turned up a few times. The rearrangement uses TRBV6-1 and TRBJ2-1, with D perhaps TRBD2 (6 bases). V lost 5 bases and J lost 4, with 15 bases in between. Germline lookup yields CDR1 MNHNS and CDR2 SASEGT. The CDR3 runs to 15 residues. CDR3 in DNA: TGTGCCAGCAGTACCTTGGGGGGACTTTACAATGAGCAGTTCTTC. Translation: CASSTLGGLYNEQFF.

The genes are TRBV7-3 and TRBJ1-2; D perhaps matches TRBD1 (6 bases). Trimming pared 2 bases from V and 4 bases from J, leaving 23 bases between. CDR3 length: 18 residues. Germline loops: CDR1 SGHTA, CDR2 FQGTGA. CDR3 sequence reads: CASSLASTGEHQGYGYTF. CDR3 coding DNA: TGTGCCAGCAGCTTAGCTTCGACAGGAGAGCATCAGGGCTATGGCTACACCTTC.

This clonotype was seen only a few times. This rearrangement joins TRBV7-9 to TRBJ2-3; D tentatively reads TRBD1 or TRBD2 (5 bases each). Trimming left V 7 bases short and J 2 bases short, with 16 bases between. The length of the CDR3 is 15 residues. The germline V gene encodes CDR1 SEHNR and CDR2 FQNEAQ (reference sequence). CDR3 amino acids: CASKPGPSITDTQYF. The CDR3 nucleotides are TGTGCCAGCAAACCGGGACCGAGTATCACAGATACGCAGTATTTT.

V is TRBV5-5 and J is TRBJ2-5, with 9 positions matching TRBD2. CDR1 SGHKS and CDR2 YYEKEE come from the germline V gene (reference sequence). V was pared by 2 bases and J by 1 base, with 9 bases of the junction left unmatched. This CDR3 is 17 amino acids long. The DNA of the CDR3 is TGTGCCAGCAGCTTCGGGGCGGGAGGGCCGGTCCAAGAGACCCAGTACTTC. This translates into CASSFGAGGPVQETQYF.

The rearrangement joins TRBV3-1 to TRBJ1-2; D is unclear. This CDR3 contains 15 residues. Looked up from germline, CDR1 is LGHDT and CDR2 is YNNKEL (reference sequence). Trimming cost V 4 bases and J 2 bases, with 14 bases left between them. The DNA of the CDR3 is TGTGCCAGCAGCCGGGCGAAGCGGCACAACTATGGCTACACCTTC. Translated: CASSRAKRHNYGYTF.

Ten or more counts support this clonotype. V usage is TRBV10-3 and J usage is TRBJ1-2, with D perhaps matching TRBD1 (5 bases). The V gene's germline CDR1 is ENHRY and CDR2 SYGVKD. V shed 0 bases and J shed 10 bases, with 12 bases lying between them. CDR3 length equals 13 residues. The CDR3 DNA reads TGTGCCATCAGTGAGTCCCAGGGAATGGACTACACCTTC. Translated, it gives CAISESQGMDYTF.